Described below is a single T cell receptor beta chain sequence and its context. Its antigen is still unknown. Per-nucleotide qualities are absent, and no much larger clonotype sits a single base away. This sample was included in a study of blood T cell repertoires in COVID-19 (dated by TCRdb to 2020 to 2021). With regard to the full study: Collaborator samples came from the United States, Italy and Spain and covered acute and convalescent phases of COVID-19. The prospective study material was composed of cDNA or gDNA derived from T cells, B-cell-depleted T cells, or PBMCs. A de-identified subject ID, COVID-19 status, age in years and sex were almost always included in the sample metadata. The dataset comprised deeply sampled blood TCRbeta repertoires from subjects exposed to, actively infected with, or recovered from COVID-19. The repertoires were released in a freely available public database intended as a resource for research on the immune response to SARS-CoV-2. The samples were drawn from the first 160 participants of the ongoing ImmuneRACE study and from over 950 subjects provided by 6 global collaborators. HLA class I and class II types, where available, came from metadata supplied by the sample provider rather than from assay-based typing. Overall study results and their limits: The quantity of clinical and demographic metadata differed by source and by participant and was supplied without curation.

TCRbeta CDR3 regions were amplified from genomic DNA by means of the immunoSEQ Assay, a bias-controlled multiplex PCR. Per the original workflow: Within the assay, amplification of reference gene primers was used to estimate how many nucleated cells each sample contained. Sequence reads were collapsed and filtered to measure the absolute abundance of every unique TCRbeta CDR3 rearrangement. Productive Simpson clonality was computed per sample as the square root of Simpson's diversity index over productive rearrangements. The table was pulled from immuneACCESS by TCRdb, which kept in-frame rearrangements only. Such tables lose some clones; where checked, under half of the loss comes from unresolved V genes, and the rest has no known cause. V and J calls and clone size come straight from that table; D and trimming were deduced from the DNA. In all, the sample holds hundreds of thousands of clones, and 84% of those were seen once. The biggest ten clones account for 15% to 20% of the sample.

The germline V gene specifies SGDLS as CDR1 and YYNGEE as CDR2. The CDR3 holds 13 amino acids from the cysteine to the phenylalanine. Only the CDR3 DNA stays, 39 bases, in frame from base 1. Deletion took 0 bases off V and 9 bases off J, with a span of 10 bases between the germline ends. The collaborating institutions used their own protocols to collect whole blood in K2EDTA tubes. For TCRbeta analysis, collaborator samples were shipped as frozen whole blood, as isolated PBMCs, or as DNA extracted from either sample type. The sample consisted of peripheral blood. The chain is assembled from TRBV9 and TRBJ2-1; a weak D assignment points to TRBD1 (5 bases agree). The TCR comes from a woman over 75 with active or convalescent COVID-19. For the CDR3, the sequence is CASSVVGRGEQFF. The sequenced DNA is TGTGCCAGCAGCGTAGTTGGTAGGGGTGAGCAGTTCTTC. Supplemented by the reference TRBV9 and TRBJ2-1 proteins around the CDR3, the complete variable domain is DSGVTQTPKHLITATGQRVTLRCSPRSGDLSVYWYQQSLDQGLQFLIQYYNGEERAKGNILERFSAQQFPDLHSELNLSSLELGDSALYFCASSVVGRGEQFFGPGTRLTVL.